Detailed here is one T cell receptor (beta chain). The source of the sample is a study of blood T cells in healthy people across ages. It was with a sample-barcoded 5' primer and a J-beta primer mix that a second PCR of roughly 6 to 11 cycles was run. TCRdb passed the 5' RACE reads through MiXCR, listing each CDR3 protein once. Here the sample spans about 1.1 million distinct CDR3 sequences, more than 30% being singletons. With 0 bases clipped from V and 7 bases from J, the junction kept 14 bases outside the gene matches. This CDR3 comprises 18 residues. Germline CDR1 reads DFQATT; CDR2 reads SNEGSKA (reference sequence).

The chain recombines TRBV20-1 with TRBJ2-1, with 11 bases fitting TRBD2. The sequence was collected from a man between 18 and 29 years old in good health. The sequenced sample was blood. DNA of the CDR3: TGCAGTGCTAGAGATATAGCGGGGGGGTTAAGGGCCAGGAATGAGCAGTTCTTC. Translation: CSARDIAGGLRARNEQFF.